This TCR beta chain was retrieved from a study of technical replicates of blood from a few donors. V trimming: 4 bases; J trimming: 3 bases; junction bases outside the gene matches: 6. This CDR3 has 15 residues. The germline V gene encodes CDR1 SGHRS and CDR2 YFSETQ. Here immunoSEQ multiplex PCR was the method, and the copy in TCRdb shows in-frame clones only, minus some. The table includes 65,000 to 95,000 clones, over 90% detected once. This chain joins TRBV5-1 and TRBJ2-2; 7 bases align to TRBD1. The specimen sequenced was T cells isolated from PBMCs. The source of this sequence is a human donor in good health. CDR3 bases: TGCGCCAGCAGCCACTCCACAGGGGACACCGGGGAGCTGTTTTTT. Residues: CASSHSTGDTGELFF.